This is a list of T cell receptor beta chains from one sample in a study of patients and donors after allogeneic stem cell transplantation. TCRdb itself ran the RT-PCR reads through MiXCR, one entry per CDR3 protein. The data contain fewer than 75,000 distinct CDR3 sequences, more than 25% of them singletons. The sample taken for sequencing was blood, either unsorted or a sorted T cell fraction (not recorded which). The source of these receptors is a human donor who was either an allogeneic HSCT recipient or a stem cell or donor lymphocyte infusion donor (not recorded which). It is not recorded whose cells these are; they may come from a transplant donor. The CDR3 runs from the conserved cysteine through the conserved F or W. D genes are given only for firm matches. Some rows mark clone size as missing; the rest say once, few, many or name a class of expanded clone.

v_call	d_call	clone_size	j_call	cdr3_aa	cdr3_nt
TRBV7-9	NA	NA	TRBJ2-5	CASSPGTLRQETQYF	TGTGCCAGCAGCCCGGGGACTTTGCGGCAAGAGACCCAGTACTTC
TRBV30	NA	medium-sized	TRBJ1-1	CASSDNLNTEAFF	TGTGCCTCCTCGGACAACCTGAACACTGAAGCTTTCTTT
TRBV5-1	TRBD2	few	TRBJ2-1	CASSVKLAGVTYNEQFF	TGCGCCAGCAGCGTGAAACTAGCGGGAGTCACCTACAATGAGCAGTTCTTC
TRBV7-9	NA	few	TRBJ1-1	CASSLQENTEAFF	TGTGCCAGCAGCCTACAGGAGAACACTGAAGCTTTCTTT
TRBV4-1	NA	NA	TRBJ1-1	CASSQDEEMNTEAFF	TGCGCCAGCAGCCAAGATGAGGAAATGAACACTGAAGCTTTCTTT
TRBV28	NA	NA	TRBJ1-4	CASRPGQLATNEKLFF	TGTGCCAGCAGGCCTGGACAGCTTGCAACTAATGAAAAACTGTTTTTT
TRBV11-2	TRBD2	few	TRBJ2-1	CASRTIGLAENEQFF	TGTGCCAGCAGGACCATCGGACTAGCGGAAAATGAGCAGTTCTTC
TRBV12-3/TRBV12-4	TRBD2	NA	TRBJ2-7	CASSASGGFYEQYF	TGTGCCAGCAGCGCCAGCGGGGGATTCTACGAGCAGTACTTC
TRBV5-1	NA	NA	TRBJ2-4	CASSFLGGLAKNIQYF	TGCGCCAGCAGCTTTCTCGGGGGACTAGCCAAAAACATTCAGTACTTC
TRBV2	NA	NA	TRBJ2-1	CASSDLVPKDEQFF	TGTGCCAGCAGTGACTTGGTCCCGAAGGATGAGCAGTTCTTC
TRBV7-3	NA	NA	TRBJ2-7	CASSPQGGEQYF	TGTGCCAGCAGCCCACAGGGTGGCGAGCAGTACTTC
TRBV4-1	NA	NA	TRBJ1-1	CASSQVLTKRRNTEAFF	TGCGCCAGCAGCCAAGTATTGACAAAAAGGCGGAACACTGAAGCTTTCTTT
TRBV20-1	NA	few	TRBJ2-7	CSACDTLSYEQYF	TGCAGTGCTTGCGACACCCTCTCCTACGAGCAGTACTTC
TRBV5-5	NA	NA	TRBJ2-7	CASSFQAGRREQYF	TGTGCCAGCAGCTTTCAGGCCGGCCGGCGCGAGCAGTACTTC
TRBV12-3/TRBV12-4	NA	NA	TRBJ2-7	CASSSRLWGEQYF	TGTGCCAGCAGTTCCCGTCTCTGGGGCGAGCAGTACTTC
TRBV12-3/TRBV12-4	NA	NA	TRBJ2-3	CASSLAGVSTDTQYF	TGTGCCAGCAGTTTAGCAGGGGTTAGCACAGATACGCAGTATTTT
TRBV7-8	NA	NA	TRBJ1-2	CASSSTGISSYGYTF	TGTGCCAGCAGCTCAACAGGGATCAGCAGCTATGGCTACACCTTC
TRBV5-1	TRBD1	NA	TRBJ2-5	CASRDRGWETQYF	TGCGCCAGCAGGGACAGGGGATGGGAGACCCAGTACTTC